Listed below are T cell receptor beta chains from one sample, sequenced in a study of patients and donors after allogeneic stem cell transplantation. TCRdb passed the RT-PCR reads through MiXCR, listing each CDR3 protein once. The sample carries about 410,000 distinct CDR3 sequences, 16% recorded once. Sequenced: blood, either unsorted or a sorted T cell fraction (not recorded which). These receptors were taken from a human donor who was either an allogeneic HSCT recipient or a stem cell or donor lymphocyte infusion donor (not recorded which). It is not recorded whose cells these are; they may come from a transplant donor. CDR3s include the opening cysteine and the closing phenylalanine or tryptophan. D genes are given only for firm matches.

v_call	d_call	j_call	cdr3_aa
TRBV4-1	-	TRBJ2-7	CASSLPGGLREQYF
TRBV2	-	TRBJ2-7	CASRITGSEQYF
TRBV7-9	-	TRBJ2-2	CASSLGGTGELFF
TRBV20-1	TRBD1	TRBJ1-2	CSAERDRDGYTF
TRBV12-3/TRBV12-4	TRBD1	TRBJ1-1	CASSAGGLNTEAFF
TRBV20-1	TRBD2	TRBJ2-7	CSAIAGRENYEQYF
TRBV12-3/TRBV12-4	-	TRBJ2-3	CASTHADTQYF
TRBV27	-	TRBJ1-6	CASSLRTDYNSPLHF
TRBV7-6	TRBD1	TRBJ2-7	CASSEGQISYEQYF
TRBV20-1	TRBD2	TRBJ2-5	CSATPLAGVQETQYF
TRBV24-1	TRBD1	TRBJ2-3	CATSDSGQGAGDTQYF
TRBV29-1	-	TRBJ2-1	CSVAGQNTHEQFF
TRBV7-3	-	TRBJ2-5	CASSLGTRETQYF
TRBV2	-	TRBJ2-7	CASNRETNVDEQYF
TRBV2	TRBD1	TRBJ2-1	CAAHGTGTVVRQFF
TRBV20-1	-	TRBJ1-6	CSASRERSYNSPLHF
TRBV5-1	TRBD1	TRBJ1-3	CASSLADRGGNTIYF
TRBV4-2	-	TRBJ1-4	CASRQTETTNEKLFF
TRBV4-2	-	TRBJ1-4	CASSQGSPGEKLFF
TRBV3-1	-	TRBJ2-7	CASSRPGTHYEQYF
TRBV24-1	-	TRBJ2-6	CATSDPSRTGANVLTF
TRBV19	-	TRBJ1-5	CASNPARGRNQPQHF
TRBV27	TRBD1	TRBJ2-2	CASSLPGQGFSGELFF
TRBV4-3	TRBD2	TRBJ2-1	CASSETSGGAYNEQFF
TRBV7-2	TRBD1	TRBJ1-6	CASSSAGTGQSPLHF
TRBV7-9	-	TRBJ2-5	CASSPGALQETQYF
TRBV5-1	TRBD2	TRBJ2-7	CASSLVGRRDEQYF
TRBV28	-	TRBJ2-3	CATVRGRTTDTQYF
TRBV27	-	TRBJ2-7	CASKQSFAAPSEQYF
TRBV19	-	TRBJ1-5	CASSIPPGPQHF
TRBV9	-	TRBJ2-2	CASSPHGTSNTGELFF
TRBV7-9	TRBD1	TRBJ2-3	CASSFRTGVFNTQYF
TRBV4-1	TRBD2	TRBJ2-7	CASSHRTSGRFHYEQYF
TRBV24-1	TRBD2	TRBJ2-1	CATSVRGLAGHNEQFF
TRBV27	-	TRBJ1-1	CATLGGSEAFF
TRBV5-6	-	TRBJ2-7	CASSLNSVYEQYF
TRBV24-1	TRBD1	TRBJ2-2	CATSDPRQGLNTGELFF
TRBV5-1	TRBD2	TRBJ2-3	CASSRGLAGKLGADTQYF
TRBV6-1	TRBD1	TRBJ2-1	CASSRVGTEYNEQFF
TRBV5-1	TRBD1	TRBJ1-1	CASSKTGAAVITEAFF
TRBV27	TRBD2	TRBJ2-1	CASSLSAASGSRNEQFF
TRBV6-2/TRBV6-3	-	TRBJ1-1	CASSYPLSTEAFF
TRBV7-8	-	TRBJ1-5	CASSLDVTLKLYQPQHF
TRBV29-1	-	TRBJ2-7	CSVRNPRGDEQYF
TRBV30	-	TRBJ2-3	CAWSRSTDTQYF
TRBV18	-	TRBJ2-5	CASSPDRQETQYF
TRBV12-5	TRBD2	TRBJ2-2	CASGWPGTSGRWRTGELFF
TRBV25-1	-	TRBJ2-2	CASSRKRTTGELFF
TRBV20-1	-	TRBJ2-7	CSAREGSGLSYEQYF
TRBV4-2	-	TRBJ2-7	CASSQQIPYEQYF
TRBV6-2/TRBV6-3	TRBD2	TRBJ2-1	CASSNRTSGSLYNEQFF
TRBV28	-	TRBJ2-1	CASSTRAAVYNEQFF
TRBV20-1	TRBD2	TRBJ2-1	CSADALAGVGNEQFF
TRBV2	-	TRBJ1-1	CASRAGRMNTEAFF
TRBV5-5	-	TRBJ2-5	CASSLAGMETQYF
TRBV12-3/TRBV12-4	TRBD2	TRBJ2-5	CASSGTSGAVGETQYF
TRBV19	-	TRBJ2-4	CASSKQEGGSKNIQYF
TRBV27	-	TRBJ2-5	CASSASWGAQETQYF
TRBV12-3/TRBV12-4	TRBD1	TRBJ1-5	CASADRGNQPQHF
TRBV3-1	-	TRBJ1-4	CASSQDRQPNEKLFF